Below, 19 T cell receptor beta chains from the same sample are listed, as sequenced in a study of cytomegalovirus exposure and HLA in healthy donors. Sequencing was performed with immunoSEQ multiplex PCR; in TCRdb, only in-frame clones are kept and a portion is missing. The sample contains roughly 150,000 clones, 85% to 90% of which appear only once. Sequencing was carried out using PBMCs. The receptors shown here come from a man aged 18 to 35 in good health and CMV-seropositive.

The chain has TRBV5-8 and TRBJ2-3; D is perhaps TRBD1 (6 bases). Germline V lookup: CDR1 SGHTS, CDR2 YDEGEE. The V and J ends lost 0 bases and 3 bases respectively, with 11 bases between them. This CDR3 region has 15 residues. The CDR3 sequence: CASSLAGVRTDTQYF. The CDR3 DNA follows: TGTGCCAGCAGCTTGGCAGGGGTTAGGACAGATACGCAGTATTTT. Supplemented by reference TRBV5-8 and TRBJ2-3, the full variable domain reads EAGVTQSPTHLIKTRGQQATLRCSPISGHTSVYWYQQALGLGLQFLLWYDEGEERNRGNFPPRFSGRQFPNYSSELNVNALELEDSALYLCASSLAGVRTDTQYFGPGTRLTVL.

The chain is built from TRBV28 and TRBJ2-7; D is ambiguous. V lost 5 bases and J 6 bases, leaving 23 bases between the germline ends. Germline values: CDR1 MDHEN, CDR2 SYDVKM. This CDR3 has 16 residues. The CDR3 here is CASSLPRSQDGGEQYF. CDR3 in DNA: TGTGCCAGCAGTCTCCCTCGGAGCCAAGACGGCGGCGAGCAGTACTTC.

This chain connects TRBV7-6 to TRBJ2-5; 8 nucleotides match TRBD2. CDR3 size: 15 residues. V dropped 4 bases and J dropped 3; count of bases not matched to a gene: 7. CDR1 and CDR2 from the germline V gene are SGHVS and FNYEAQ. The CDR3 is CASSSIAGRKETQYF. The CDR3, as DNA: TGTGCCAGCAGCTCTATAGCGGGGCGAAAAGAGACCCAGTACTTC.

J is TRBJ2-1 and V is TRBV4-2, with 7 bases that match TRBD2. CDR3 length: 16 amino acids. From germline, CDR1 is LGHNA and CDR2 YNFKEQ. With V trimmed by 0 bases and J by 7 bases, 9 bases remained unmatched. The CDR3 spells CASSQDRSGMGNEQFF. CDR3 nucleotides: TGTGCCAGCAGCCAAGATCGCAGCGGGATGGGTAATGAGCAGTTCTTC.

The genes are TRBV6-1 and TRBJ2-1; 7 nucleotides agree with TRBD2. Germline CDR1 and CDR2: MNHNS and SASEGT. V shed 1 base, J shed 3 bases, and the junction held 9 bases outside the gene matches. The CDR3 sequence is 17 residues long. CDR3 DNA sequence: TGTGCCAGCAGTGAAGGGCTTGCTAGCGGAAGCTACAATGAGCAGTTCTTC. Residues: CASSEGLASGSYNEQFF.

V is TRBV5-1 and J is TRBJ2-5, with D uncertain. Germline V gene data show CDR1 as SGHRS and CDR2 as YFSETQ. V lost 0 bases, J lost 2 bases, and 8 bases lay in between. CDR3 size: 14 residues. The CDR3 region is CASSLAIAQETQYF. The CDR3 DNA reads TGCGCCAGCAGCTTGGCGATAGCACAAGAGACCCAGTACTTC. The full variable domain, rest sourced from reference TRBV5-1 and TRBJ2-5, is KAGVTQTPRYLIKTRGQQVTLSCSPISGHRSVSWYQQTPGQGLQFLFEYFSETQRNKGNFPGRFSGRQFSNSRSEMNVSTLELGDSALYLCASSLAIAQETQYFGPGTRLLVL.

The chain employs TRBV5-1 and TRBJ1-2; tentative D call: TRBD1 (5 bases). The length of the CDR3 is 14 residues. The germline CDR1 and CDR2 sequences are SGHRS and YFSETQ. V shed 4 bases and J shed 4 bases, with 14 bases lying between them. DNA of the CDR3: TGCGCCAGCAGCACCAGCAGGGCGACCTATGGCTACACCTTC. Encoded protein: CASSTSRATYGYTF.

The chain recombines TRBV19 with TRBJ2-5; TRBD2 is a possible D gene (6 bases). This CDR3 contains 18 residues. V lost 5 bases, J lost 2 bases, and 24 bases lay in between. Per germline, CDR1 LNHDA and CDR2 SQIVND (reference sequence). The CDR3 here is CASSPTRGTAQAQETQYF. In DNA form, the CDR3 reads TGTGCCAGTAGTCCGACTAGAGGGACGGCCCAGGCGCAAGAGACCCAGTACTTC.

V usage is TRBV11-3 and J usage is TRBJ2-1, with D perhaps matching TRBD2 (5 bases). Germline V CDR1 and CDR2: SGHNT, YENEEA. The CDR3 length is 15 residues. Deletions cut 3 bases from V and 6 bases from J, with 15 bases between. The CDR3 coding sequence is TGTGCCAGCAGCTTTTTGGCGGGCCGGGGCAATGAGCAGTTCTTC. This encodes CASSFLAGRGNEQFF.

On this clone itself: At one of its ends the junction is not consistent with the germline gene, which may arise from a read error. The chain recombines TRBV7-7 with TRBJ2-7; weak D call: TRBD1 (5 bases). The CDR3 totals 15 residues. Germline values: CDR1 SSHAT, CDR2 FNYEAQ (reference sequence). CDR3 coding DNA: TGTGCTAGCAGCCCACTTTCGCAGGGATTATACGAGCAGTACTTC. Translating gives CASSPLSQGLYEQYF. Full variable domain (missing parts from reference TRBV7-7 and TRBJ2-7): GAGVSQSPRYKVTKRGQDVTLRCDPISSHATLYWYQQALGQGPEFLTYFNYEAQPDKSGLPSDRFSAERPEGSISTLTIQRTEQRDSAMYRCASSPLSQGLYEQYFGPGTRLTVT.

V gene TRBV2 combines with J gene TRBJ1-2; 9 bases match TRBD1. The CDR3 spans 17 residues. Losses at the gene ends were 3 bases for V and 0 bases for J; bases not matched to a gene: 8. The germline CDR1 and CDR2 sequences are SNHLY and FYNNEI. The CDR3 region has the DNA TGTGCCAGCAGTGAGGGGACAGGGATCTTTTCTAACTATGGCTACACCTTC. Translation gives CASSEGTGIFSNYGYTF. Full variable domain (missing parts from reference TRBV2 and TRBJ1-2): EPEVTQTPSHQVTQMGQEVILRCVPISNHLYFYWYRQILGQKVEFLVSFYNNEISEKSEIFDDQFSVERPDGSNFTLKIRSTKLEDSAMYFCASSEGTGIFSNYGYTFGSGTRLTVV.

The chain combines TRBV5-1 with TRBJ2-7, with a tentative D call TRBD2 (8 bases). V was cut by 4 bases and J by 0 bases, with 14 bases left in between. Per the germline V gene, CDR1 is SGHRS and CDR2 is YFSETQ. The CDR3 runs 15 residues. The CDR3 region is CASSPGGTSSYEQYF. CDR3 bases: TGCGCCAGCAGCCCAGGGGGGACTAGCTCCTACGAGCAGTACTTC.

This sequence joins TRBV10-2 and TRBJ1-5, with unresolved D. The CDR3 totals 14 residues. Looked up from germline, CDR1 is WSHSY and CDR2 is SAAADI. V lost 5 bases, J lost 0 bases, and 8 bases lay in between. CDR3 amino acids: CASSTQYSNQPQHF. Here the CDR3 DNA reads TGCGCCAGCAGTACCCAGTATAGCAATCAGCCCCAGCATTTT.

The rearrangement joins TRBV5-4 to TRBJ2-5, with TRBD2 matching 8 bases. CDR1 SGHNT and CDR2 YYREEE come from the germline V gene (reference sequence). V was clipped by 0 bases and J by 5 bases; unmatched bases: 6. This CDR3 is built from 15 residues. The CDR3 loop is CASSLGTSPGETQYF. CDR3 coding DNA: TGTGCCAGCAGCTTGGGGACTAGCCCAGGGGAGACCCAGTACTTC.

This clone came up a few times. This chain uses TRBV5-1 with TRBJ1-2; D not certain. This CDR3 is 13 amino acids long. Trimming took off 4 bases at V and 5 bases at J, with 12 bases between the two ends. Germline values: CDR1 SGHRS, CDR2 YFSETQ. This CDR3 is CASSAVFGYGYTF. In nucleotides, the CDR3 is TGCGCCAGCAGCGCGGTTTTCGGATATGGCTACACCTTC.

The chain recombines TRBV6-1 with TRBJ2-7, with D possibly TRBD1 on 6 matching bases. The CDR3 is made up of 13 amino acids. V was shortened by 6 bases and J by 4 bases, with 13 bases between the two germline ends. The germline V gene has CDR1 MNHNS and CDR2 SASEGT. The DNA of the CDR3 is TGTGCCAGCAGACCTTCACAGGGTTACGAGCAGTACTTC. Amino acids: CASRPSQGYEQYF.

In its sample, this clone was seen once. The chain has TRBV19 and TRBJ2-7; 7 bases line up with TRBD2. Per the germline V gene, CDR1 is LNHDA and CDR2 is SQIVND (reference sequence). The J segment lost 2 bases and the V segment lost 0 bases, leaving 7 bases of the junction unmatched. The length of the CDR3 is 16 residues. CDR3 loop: CASSIEASGLPYEQYF. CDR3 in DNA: TGTGCCAGTAGTATAGAGGCTAGCGGTCTTCCCTACGAGCAGTACTTC.

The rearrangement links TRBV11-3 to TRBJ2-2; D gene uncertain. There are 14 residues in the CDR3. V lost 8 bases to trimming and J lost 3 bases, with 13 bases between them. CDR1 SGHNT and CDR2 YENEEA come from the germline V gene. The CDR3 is CASENHRDTGELFF. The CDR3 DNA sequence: TGTGCCAGCGAAAATCATCGGGACACCGGGGAGCTGTTTTTT.

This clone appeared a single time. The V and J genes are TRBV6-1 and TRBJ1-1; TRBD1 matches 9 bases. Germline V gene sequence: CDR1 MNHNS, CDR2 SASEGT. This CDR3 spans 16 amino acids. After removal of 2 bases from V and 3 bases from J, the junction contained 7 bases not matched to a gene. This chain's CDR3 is CASSENSGTGYTEAFF. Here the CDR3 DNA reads TGTGCCAGCAGTGAAAACTCAGGGACAGGGTACACTGAAGCTTTCTTT.